This is a list of T cell receptor beta chains from one sample in a study of T cell repertoires in cytomegalovirus infection. TCRdb redid the calling of the reads with MiXCR, one entry per CDR3 protein. This table has 250,000 to 300,000 distinct CDR3 sequences, 15% to 20% appearing once. What was sequenced was CD8+ T cells from PBMCs. The receptors come from a human donor in good health (CMV status not recorded). Some clones in this sample may be carry-over from other donors' samples. Each CDR3 is given with its conserved first and last residue. A D gene is named only where the DNA matches it firmly. The size entry is marked missing in some rows and otherwise reads once, few, many or a size class.

clone size | D gene | J gene | V gene | CDR3 DNA | CDR3 protein
many | TRBD1 | TRBJ2-3 | TRBV28 | TGTGCCAGCAGCTTATACAGGGGGATGAGCACAGATACGCAGTATTTT | CASSLYRGMSTDTQYF
few | TRBD2 | TRBJ2-3 | TRBV2 | TGTGCCAGCAGTGAAGGGCTAGCGGAGACAGATACGCAGTATTTT | CASSEGLAETDTQYF
few | - | TRBJ2-5 | TRBV15 | TGTGCCACCAGCAGAGAGAGACGGAACCAAGAGACCCAGTACTTC | CATSRERRNQETQYF
many | TRBD1 | TRBJ2-7 | TRBV7-2 | TGTGCCAGCAGCCGAGGACAGGTCGGGGCCTACGAGCAGTACTTC | CASSRGQVGAYEQYF
- | TRBD1 | TRBJ1-1 | TRBV2 | TGTGCCAGCGAGCTTACCGGGACAGCTCAAGCTTTCTTT | CASELTGTAQAFF
many | - | TRBJ1-6 | TRBV28 | TGTGCCAGCAGAGATCCGGGACAAAATAACCCCCTCCACTTT | CASRDPGQNNPLHF
few | - | TRBJ2-3 | TRBV5-6 | TGTGCCAGCAGCCCGGGGGCGGGGCTAAGCACAGATACGCAGTATTTT | CASSPGAGLSTDTQYF
many | - | TRBJ2-5 | TRBV20-1 | TGCAGTGCTCCACAGCGTGGGGAGACCCAGTACTTC | CSAPQRGETQYF
- | - | TRBJ2-6 | TRBV29-1 | TGCAGCGTTGAAGAACAGTCCTCTGGGGCCAACGTCCTGACTTTC | CSVEEQSSGANVLTF
few | TRBD1 | TRBJ1-1 | TRBV5-4 | TGTGCCAGCAGCTTGACAGGGGAGTCGTGGACTGAAGCTTTCTTT | CASSLTGESWTEAFF
- | TRBD1 | TRBJ2-7 | TRBV20-1 | TGCAGTGCTAGAGGTCTCGGGCAGGGGGTCGAGCAGTACTTC | CSARGLGQGVEQYF
many | TRBD2 | TRBJ2-1 | TRBV7-6 | TGTGCCAGCAGCTTAGTCCCAACCTTGACTAGCGGGGGGCCTAGCTCCTACAATGAGCAGTTCTTC | CASSLVPTLTSGGPSSYNEQFF
- | TRBD2 | TRBJ2-3 | TRBV6-5 | TGTGCCAGCAGTTACTCGATATCAGCGGGGGTAGCTGATACGCAGTATTTT | CASSYSISAGVADTQYF
few | - | TRBJ1-2 | TRBV27 | TGTGCCAGCAGTTTACTCGGGGGTCTCGACGACTATGGCTACACCTTC | CASSLLGGLDDYGYTF
few | TRBD1 | TRBJ1-6 | TRBV7-9 | TGTGCCAGCAGCTTAGCGACAGGGGCAAATTCACCCCTCCACTTT | CASSLATGANSPLHF
few | - | TRBJ2-7 | TRBV5-5 | TGTGCCAGCAGTCGGGACCTGGCACCCTACGAGCAGTACTTC | CASSRDLAPYEQYF
- | - | TRBJ2-7 | TRBV18 | TGTGCCAGCTCACCACCGGACAGCTACGAGCAGTACTTC | CASSPPDSYEQYF
many | - | TRBJ1-1 | TRBV6-1 | TGTGCCAGCAGTGAAGCGCAGATAGGGGACCCAGAAGCTTTCTTT | CASSEAQIGDPEAFF
many | - | TRBJ1-1 | TRBV19 | TGTGCCAGTAGTACCGGGGGGAACACTGAAGCTTTCTTT | CASSTGGNTEAFF
many | - | TRBJ2-2 | TRBV11-2 | TGTGCCAGCAGCTTAGCTGTCAGCGTGGGCACCGGGGAGCTGTTTTTT | CASSLAVSVGTGELFF
- | - | TRBJ1-2 | TRBV11-3 | TGTGCCAGCCTACCGGGGACCTTC | CASLPGTF
- | - | TRBJ1-6 | TRBV2 | TGTGCCAGCATCCGATCCCTGGCCGATATCTATAATTCACCCCTCCACTTT | CASIRSLADIYNSPLHF
many | TRBD2 | TRBJ2-1 | TRBV4-1 | TGCGCCAGCAGCCTCTTGACTAGCGGGGTTGACTACAATGAGCAGTTCTTC | CASSLLTSGVDYNEQFF
many | - | TRBJ1-5 | TRBV7-8 | TGTGCCAGCAGCTTAGCAGGGGCCAATCAGCCCCAGCATTTT | CASSLAGANQPQHF
few | - | TRBJ1-1 | TRBV15 | TGTGCCACCAGCAGAGATCGAGGGTCCACTGAAGCTTTCTTT | CATSRDRGSTEAFF
many | - | TRBJ2-7 | TRBV6-5 | TGTGCCAGCAGTTACTGGCCAGTACCTAGCTACGAGCAGTACTTC | CASSYWPVPSYEQYF
many | - | TRBJ2-6 | TRBV7-8 | TGTGCCAGCAGCTTAGCGGGGAGGACAGGAAATGCTGGGGCCAACGTCCTGACTTTC | CASSLAGRTGNAGANVLTF
many | - | TRBJ1-5 | TRBV6-2/TRBV6-3 | TGTGCCAGCAGAGACAGACAGAGCAATCAGCCCCAGCATTTT | CASRDRQSNQPQHF
many | TRBD1 | TRBJ2-7 | TRBV6-2/TRBV6-3 | TGTGCCAGCAGTTCCCGGACAGGGGGCATCTACGAGCAGTACTTC | CASSSRTGGIYEQYF
few | - | TRBJ2-1 | TRBV12-5 | TGTGCTAGTGGTTCTTCCCTGGGCAATGAGCAGTTCTTC | CASGSSLGNEQFF
many | - | TRBJ1-5 | TRBV12-3/TRBV12-4 | TGTGCCAGCAGTTTCGGTTTGGGAAACAATCAGCCCCAGCATTTT | CASSFGLGNNQPQHF
many | - | TRBJ1-5 | TRBV7-2 | TGTGCCAGCAGCTTAGAAGGGGCCCCCAATCAGCCCCAGCATTTT | CASSLEGAPNQPQHF
few | - | TRBJ2-5 | TRBV27 | TGTGCCAGCAGTTCCAGACATCGGGTGGAGACCCAGTACTTC | CASSSRHRVETQYF
many | - | TRBJ2-1 | TRBV2 | TGTGCCAGCAGGAGAGTGGGGGGCTACAATGAGCAGTTCTTC | CASRRVGGYNEQFF
- | TRBD2 | TRBJ2-1 | TRBV6-2/TRBV6-3 | TGTGCCAGCAGGGGTACTAGCGGGGGCCGCGATGAGCAGTTCTTC | CASRGTSGGRDEQFF
once | - | TRBJ2-2 | TRBV6-6 | TGTGCCAGCAGTTGGAACAGGGTTAACACCGGGGAGCTGTTTTTT | CASSWNRVNTGELFF
many | TRBD2 | TRBJ2-2 | TRBV7-2 | TGTGCCAGCAGCTTTGTAGCGGGGCCGAACACCGGGGAGCTGTTTTTT | CASSFVAGPNTGELFF
few | - | TRBJ1-3 | TRBV12-3/TRBV12-4 | TGTGCCAGCAGCTTCCGGGACGGATCCTCTGGAAACACCATATATTTT | CASSFRDGSSGNTIYF
few | - | TRBJ1-5 | TRBV28 | TGTGCCAGCAGTTGGGAACGGTCTACGCGGCCCCAGCATTTT | CASSWERSTRPQHF
- | - | TRBJ2-7 | TRBV13 | TGTGCCAGCAGCTCCTTAGGACAGGAGCAGTACTTC | CASSSLGQEQYF
many | - | TRBJ2-1 | TRBV7-2 | TGTGCCAGCAGCTTAGGTAGTACAGGAGGATGGTACAATGAGCAGTTCTTC | CASSLGSTGGWYNEQFF
- | - | TRBJ1-1 | TRBV10-3 | TGTGCCATCAGAGTGGACAGCGAAGCTTTCTTT | CAIRVDSEAFF